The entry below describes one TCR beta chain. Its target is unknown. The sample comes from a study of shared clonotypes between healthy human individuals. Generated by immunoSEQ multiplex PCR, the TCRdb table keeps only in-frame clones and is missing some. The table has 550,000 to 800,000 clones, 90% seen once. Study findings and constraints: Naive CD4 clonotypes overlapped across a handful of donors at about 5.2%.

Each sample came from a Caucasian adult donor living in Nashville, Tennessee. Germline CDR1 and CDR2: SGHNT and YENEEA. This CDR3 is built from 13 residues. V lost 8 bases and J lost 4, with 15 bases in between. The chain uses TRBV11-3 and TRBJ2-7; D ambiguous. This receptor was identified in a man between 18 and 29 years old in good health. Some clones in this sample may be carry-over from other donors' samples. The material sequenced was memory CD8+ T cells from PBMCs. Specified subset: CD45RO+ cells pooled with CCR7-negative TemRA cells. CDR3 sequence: CASGVGLWYEQYF. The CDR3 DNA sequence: TGTGCCAGCGGGGTCGGGCTGTGGTACGAGCAGTACTTC.